A selection of T cell receptor beta chains follows, all from one sample in a study of CD8 T cells in Susac syndrome. TCRdb independently ran MiXCR on the immunoSEQ multiplex PCR reads; one entry per CDR3 protein. There are some 180,000 distinct CDR3 sequences in the sample; about 95% occur only once, and 0.085% to 0.13% lies in the top ten. Sequencing was done on a sample of CD4+ T cells from PBMCs. These receptors came from a human donor in good health. Each CDR3 is given with its conserved first and last residue.

j_call v_call cdr3_aa
TRBJ2-1 TRBV30 CAWSPTGLAATYNEQFF
TRBJ2-1 TRBV9 CASSGGTSGTYNEQFF
TRBJ1-2 TRBV20-1 CSARKQVDYGYTF
TRBJ1-2 TRBV29-1 CSVSEGNYGYTF
TRBJ2-1 TRBV20-1 CSVMTKSGRSYNEQFF
TRBJ1-5 TRBV23-1 CASSLSRGTGYSHQPQHF
TRBJ2-3 TRBV7-3 CASSYGGSTDTQYF
TRBJ2-7 TRBV19 CASSISVTAGEQYF
TRBJ2-6 TRBV3-1 CASSHGTGANVLTF
TRBJ2-2 TRBV15 CATNREHTGELFF
TRBJ2-7 TRBV3-1 CASSPPDGREQYF
TRBJ1-5 TRBV28 CASSPHSGHSNQPQHF
TRBJ1-2 TRBV29-1 CSVEDPGRPYGYTF
TRBJ1-2 TRBV12-3/TRBV12-4 CASSPGQRNYGYTF
TRBJ2-1 TRBV20-1 CSAPSGRYNEQFF
TRBJ2-1 TRBV20-1 CSARGTTDEQFF
TRBJ2-2 TRBV27 CASRSHTNTGELFF
TRBJ2-7 TRBV29-1 CSVGGLAPYEQYF
TRBJ1-1 TRBV29-1 CSVDSGGFATFF
TRBJ2-2 TRBV5-1 CASSFNGGPNTGELFF
TRBJ2-1 TRBV7-2 CASSYSGYNEQFF
TRBJ2-1 TRBV19 CASSKEISGRGYNEQFF
TRBJ2-7 TRBV4-3 CASSQDLRVYSYEQYF
TRBJ2-6 TRBV5-1 CASQDGPGANVLTF
TRBJ2-5 TRBV12-3/TRBV12-4 CASSHRDGGTQYF
TRBJ1-1 TRBV27 CASSLRRAFPNTEAFF
TRBJ2-7 TRBV20-1 CSASTGGAYEQYF
TRBJ2-7 TRBV29-1 CSVVGTSYEQYF
TRBJ2-1 TRBV12-3/TRBV12-4 CASSLGAGGLYEQFF